The 24 T cell receptor beta chains reported below all come from one sample, sequenced in a study of CD4 T cells in relation to SARS-CoV-2 and coronaviruses. For these TCRs, the target antigens are not known. Generated by immunoSEQ multiplex PCR, the TCRdb table keeps only in-frame clones and is missing some. The sample carries about 14,000 clones, around four fifths recorded once. CD4+ T cells from unexposed donors were obtained before the COVID-19 pandemic (2011-2018). Isolation of CD4+ T cells took place after nine to ten days in culture. Sample: CD4+ T cells from PBMCs, cultured in vitro. The source is a human donor in good health.

J is TRBJ1-6 and V is TRBV5-6; TRBD1 matches at 8 bases. The CDR3 extends over 15 amino acids. The V gene's germline CDR1 is SGHDT and CDR2 YYEEEE. The trim removed 4 bases at V and 9 bases at J, leaving 9 bases unmatched. The CDR3 DNA follows: TGTGCCAGCAGCCCGGGCACAGGGGGGTCTTCACCCCTCCACTTT. Its protein product is CASSPGTGGSSPLHF.

The rearrangement joins TRBV19 to TRBJ1-4, with D possibly TRBD1 on 5 matching bases. Germline lookup yields CDR1 LNHDA and CDR2 SQIVND (reference sequence). Trimming cost V 5 bases and J 7 bases, with 11 bases left between them. CDR3 size: 13 residues. The CDR3 region is CASSGATVEKLFF. Written as DNA, the CDR3 is TGTGCCAGTAGTGGAGCGACAGTTGAAAAACTGTTTTTT.

The V call is TRBV11-2, the J call TRBJ2-5; maybe TRBD2 (7 bases). The CDR3 is 12 residues long. The germline V gene encodes CDR1 SGHAT and CDR2 FQNNGV. Trimming took off 5 bases at V and 7 bases at J, with 11 bases between the two ends. CDR3 coding DNA: TGTGCCAGCAGCAGTAGGGGGGGGACCCAGTACTTC. Translation gives CASSSRGGTQYF.

J is TRBJ1-4 and V is TRBV19; weak D call: TRBD1 (5 bases). CDR3 length: 15 residues. Germline V gene data show CDR1 as LNHDA and CDR2 as SQIVND (reference sequence). Trimming stripped 2 bases from V and 8 bases from J, with 15 bases between. CDR3 loop: CASSISRGTGEKLFF. DNA for the CDR3: TGTGCCAGTAGTATATCACGGGGCACGGGGGAAAAACTGTTTTTT.

The gene calls are TRBV18 and TRBJ2-5; tentatively, D is TRBD2 (6 bases). In germline, CDR1 is KGHSH, CDR2 LQKENI. The CDR3 covers 14 residues. V lost 6 bases, J lost 2 bases, and 13 bases lay in between. The CDR3 loop is CASSNTGVQETQYF. DNA for the CDR3: TGTGCCAGCTCCAATACGGGGGTACAAGAGACCCAGTACTTC.

The V call is TRBV7-3, the J call TRBJ1-2, with 9 bases matching TRBD1. Unmatched junction bases numbered 4, after V lost 5 bases and J lost 6 bases. Germline V gene lookup returns CDR1 SGHTA and CDR2 FQGTGA. This CDR3 region has 13 residues. This chain's CDR3 is CASSTGQGNGYTF. The CDR3, as DNA: TGTGCCAGCAGCACTGGACAGGGGAATGGCTACACCTTC.

The chain links TRBV7-2 to TRBJ1-2; D is undetermined. The ends were cut back, 0 bases at V and 0 bases at J, with 8 bases in the middle. The CDR3 is 15 amino acids. The V gene's germline CDR1 is SGHTA and CDR2 FQGNSA. The CDR3 region has the DNA TGTGCCAGCAGCTTAGCAGCAACTTCTAACTATGGCTACACCTTC. Translating gives CASSLAATSNYGYTF. Full variable domain (remainder filled in from reference TRBV7-2 and TRBJ1-2): GAGVSQSPSNKVTEKGKDVELRCDPISGHTALYWYRQSLGQGLEFLIYFQGNSAPDKSGLPSDRFSAERTGGSVSTLTIQRTQQEDSAVYLCASSLAATSNYGYTFGSGTRLTVV.

The V gene is TRBV12-5, the J gene TRBJ2-7, with TRBD1 matching 7 bases. The CDR3 runs 15 residues. From germline, CDR1 is LGHNT and CDR2 FRNRAP. After removal of 5 bases from V and 1 base from J, the junction contained 8 bases not matched to a gene. CDR3 residues: CASGPRTGASYEQYF. CDR3 DNA sequence: TGTGCTAGTGGTCCCAGGACAGGAGCATCCTACGAGCAGTACTTC.

The chain joins TRBV10-3 to TRBJ2-1; either TRBD1 or TRBD2 may supply D (5 bases each). Looked up from germline, CDR1 is ENHRY and CDR2 is SYGVKD. The CDR3 extends over 14 amino acids. Trimming cost V 9 bases and J 6 bases, with 18 bases left between them. The CDR3 here is CAITQSGTGNEQFF. In DNA form, the CDR3 reads TGTGCCATTACGCAATCAGGGACGGGCAATGAGCAGTTCTTC.

This CDR3 reads CASGANYEQYF. In nucleotides, the CDR3 is TGTGCCAGTGGAGCAAACTACGAGCAGTACTTC. This chain joins TRBV12-3 or TRBV12-4 and TRBJ2-7; D uncertain. V was cut by 9 bases and J by 3 bases, with 9 bases left in between. There are 11 residues in the CDR3.

This rearrangement joins TRBV2 to TRBJ2-7, with 7 bases identical to TRBD2. There are 13 residues in the CDR3. Germline values: CDR1 SNHLY, CDR2 FYNNEI. The ends lost 6 bases at V and 3 bases at J; junction bases unmatched: 5. CDR3 amino acids: CASRRERDYEQYF. CDR3 nucleotides: TGTGCCAGCAGAAGGGAGCGGGACTACGAGCAGTACTTC.

The V and J genes are TRBV18 and TRBJ1-3; D gene ambiguous. Germline V CDR1 and CDR2: KGHSH, LQKENI. The CDR3 has 14 residues. V was cut by 2 bases and J by 0 bases, with 5 bases left in between. The CDR3 nucleotides are TGTGCCAGCTCACCAGGAGTCTCTGGAAACACCATATATTTT. This gives the protein CASSPGVSGNTIYF.

J is TRBJ2-1 and V is TRBV28; TRBD2 agrees at 8 bases. In germline, CDR1 is MDHEN, CDR2 SYDVKM. The ends lost 2 bases at V and 4 bases at J; junction bases unmatched: 10. This CDR3 has 17 residues. CDR3 sequence: CASSLMETGGPYNEQFF. Written as DNA, the CDR3 is TGTGCCAGCAGTTTAATGGAAACGGGAGGGCCTTACAATGAGCAGTTCTTC.

This chain links TRBV11-3 with TRBJ2-7; 11 bases are a match to TRBD2. This CDR3 contains 14 residues. Germline-derived CDR1 and CDR2 are SGHNT and YENEEA. J was trimmed by 7 bases and V by 5 bases; bases with no gene match: 7. CDR3 nucleotides: TGTGCCAGCAGCACGGGACTAGCGGCGGCTGAGCAGTACTTC. This gives the protein CASSTGLAAAEQYF.

This clone was observed a handful of times. This sequence joins TRBV9 and TRBJ2-2; the match to TRBD1 covers 9 bases. Germline loops: CDR1 SGDLS, CDR2 YYNGEE. J was trimmed by 1 base and V by 3 bases; bases with no gene match: 1. CDR3 length equals 15 residues. As DNA, the CDR3 is TGTGCCAGCAGCGCGGGACAGGGGAACACCGGGGAGCTGTTTTTT. It is translated as CASSAGQGNTGELFF.

This clone occurred a few times. The chain carries TRBV5-1 and TRBJ2-7; 10 nucleotides line up with TRBD1. V shed 4 bases, J shed 4 bases, and the junction held 23 bases outside the gene matches. This CDR3 comprises 20 residues. Germline V lookup: CDR1 SGHRS, CDR2 YFSETQ. Written as DNA, the CDR3 is TGCGCCAGCAGCCCGGAAGCCGGGACAGGGGCAATGGGCGCCTTTTACGAGCAGTACTTC. This sequence encodes CASSPEAGTGAMGAFYEQYF.

This chain joins TRBV25-1 and TRBJ2-1, with 10 bases matching TRBD2. The CDR3 sequence is 15 residues long. Germline V CDR1 and CDR2: MGHDK, SYGVNS. J was trimmed by 1 base and V by 3 bases; bases with no gene match: 0. In nucleotides, the CDR3 is TGTGCCAGCAGTGAGGGACTAGCGTCCTACAATGAGCAGTTCTTC. Amino acids: CASSEGLASYNEQFF.

This chain connects TRBV28 to TRBJ2-1, with 14 bases fitting TRBD2. With 8 bases clipped from V and 7 bases from J, the junction kept 4 bases outside the gene matches. CDR1 is MDHEN and CDR2 is SYDVKM in the germline V gene. The CDR3 contains 14 residues. CDR3 nucleotides: TGTGCCAGCGGACTAGCGGGAGGCCGGAATGAGCAGTTCTTC. Translated: CASGLAGGRNEQFF.

Within the sample, this clone is medium-sized. This chain uses TRBV7-9 with TRBJ1-5; possible D gene TRBD1, 6 bases. Trimming took off 1 base at V and 9 bases at J, with 10 bases between the two ends. Germline-derived CDR1 and CDR2 are SEHNR and FQNEAQ (reference sequence). This CDR3 is built from 13 residues. The CDR3 is CASSLGGHGPQHF. The CDR3 coding sequence is TGTGCCAGCAGCTTAGGGGGGCATGGGCCCCAGCATTTT.

V is TRBV7-9 and J is TRBJ2-1; 7 bases align to TRBD1. CDR1 and CDR2 from the germline V gene are SEHNR and FQNEAQ (reference sequence). Trimming took 2 bases from V and 6 from J; bases not matched to a gene: 10. The CDR3 is 16 amino acids. The CDR3: CASSLRPGQLVNEQFF. In DNA, the CDR3 is TGTGCCAGCAGCTTAAGGCCGGGACAGTTGGTCAATGAGCAGTTCTTC.

This rearrangement joins TRBV3-1 (or the pseudogene TRBV3-2) to TRBJ2-3; TRBD1 aligns across 7 bases. The V and J ends lost 4 bases and 5 bases, in that order; junction bases with no gene match: 9. CDR3 length: 15 amino acids. The germline gives CDR1 LGHDT, CDR2 YNNKEL (reference sequence). This chain's CDR3 is CASSLTANRGDTQYF. CDR3 DNA: TGTGCCAGCAGCCTCACAGCGAACAGGGGAGATACGCAGTATTTT.

The chain recombines TRBV9 with TRBJ2-3, with 8 bases fitting TRBD2. Losses at the gene ends were 2 bases for V and 4 bases for J; bases not matched to a gene: 3. This CDR3 is built from 14 residues. Germline V gene lookup returns CDR1 SGDLS and CDR2 YYNGEE. This CDR3 reads CASSVMTSADTQYF. CDR3 nucleotides: TGTGCCAGCAGCGTCATGACTAGCGCAGATACGCAGTATTTT.

This chain's CDR3 is CASSNRGQGGETQYF. The CDR3 nucleotides read TGTGCCAGCAGTAACCGGGGACAGGGAGGAGAGACCCAGTACTTC. This chain connects TRBV7-3 to TRBJ2-5, with TRBD1 identical over 9 bases. With V trimmed by 6 bases and J by 4 bases, 9 bases remained unmatched. CDR1 is SGHTA and CDR2 is FQGTGA in the germline V gene. The CDR3 runs to 15 residues.

The genes are TRBV6-4 and TRBJ2-2; 7 bases are a match to TRBD1. Germline V gene sequence: CDR1 MRHNA, CDR2 SNTAGT. The CDR3 is 14 residues long. Unmatched junction bases numbered 2, after V lost 6 bases and J lost 1 base. CDR3 protein: CASSGTENTGELFF. The DNA of the CDR3 is TGTGCCAGCAGCGGGACAGAGAACACCGGGGAGCTGTTTTTT.